This T cell receptor (beta chain) was retrieved from a study of blood T cell repertoires in COVID-19. Study-wide background: PBMCs, B-cell-depleted T cells, or T cells were the source of the cDNA or gDNA that made up the material.

Participants' own reports of clinical history determined their cohort assignment. TCRdb's table, derived via immunoSEQ multiplex PCR, lists solely in-frame clones and lacks some. The sample contains approximately 220,000 clones, roughly 87% of which appear only once. The CDR3 covers 15 residues. With V trimmed by 0 bases and J by 5 bases, 7 bases remained unmatched. Germline V gene data show CDR1 as SGHNT and CDR2 as YYREEE (reference sequence). Sequencing input: PBMCs or T cells enriched from blood (not recorded which). The V call is TRBV5-4, the J call TRBJ1-1, with 7 bases identical to TRBD1. The sequence was obtained from a woman in her twenties or thirties with acute COVID-19. CDR3 DNA: TGTGCCAGCAGCTTGGACCCGACAGGGATTACTGAAGCTTTCTTT. The encoded protein is CASSLDPTGITEAFF.